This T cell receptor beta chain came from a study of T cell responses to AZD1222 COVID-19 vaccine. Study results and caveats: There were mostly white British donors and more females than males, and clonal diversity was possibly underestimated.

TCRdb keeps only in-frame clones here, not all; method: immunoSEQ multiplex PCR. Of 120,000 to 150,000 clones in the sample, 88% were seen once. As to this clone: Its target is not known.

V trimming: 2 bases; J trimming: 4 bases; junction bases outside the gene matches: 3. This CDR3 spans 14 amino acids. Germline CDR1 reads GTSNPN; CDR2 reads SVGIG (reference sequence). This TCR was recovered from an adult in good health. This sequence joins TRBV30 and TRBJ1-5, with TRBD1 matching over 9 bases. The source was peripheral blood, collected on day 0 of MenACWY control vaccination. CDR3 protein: CAWSSDRGNQPQHF. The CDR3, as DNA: TGTGCCTGGAGTTCGGACAGGGGTAATCAGCCCCAGCATTTT.